The 5 T cell receptor beta chains given below trace back to one sample, sequenced in a study of control samples from healthy donors and cancer patients. The repertoire was sequenced with immunoSEQ multiplex PCR; TCRdb's copy has only in-frame clones and lacks some. The table includes about 140,000 clones, less than 95% detected once. The material sequenced was blood. These receptors were collected from a man aged 18-30 years in good health.

The chain joins TRBV14 to TRBJ2-3; possible D gene TRBD2, 6 bases. The V and J ends lost 5 bases and 6 bases respectively, with 24 bases between them. In germline, CDR1 is SGHDN, CDR2 FVKESK. The CDR3 totals 17 residues. This CDR3 is CASSGHYGTHLGDTQYF. The CDR3 coding sequence is TGTGCCAGCAGCGGCCATTACGGGACTCACCTAGGCGATACGCAGTATTTT. Full variable domain (remainder filled in from reference TRBV14 and TRBJ2-3): EAGVTQFPSHSVIEKGQTVTLRCDPISGHDNLYWYRRVMGKEIKFLLHFVKESKQDESGMPNNRFLAERTGGTYSTLKVQPAELEDSGVYFCASSGHYGTHLGDTQYFGPGTRLTVL.

This clone showed up just once. The chain links TRBV27 to TRBJ1-4; D not resolved. V lost 3 bases to trimming and J lost 8 bases, with 13 bases between them. The CDR3 totals 14 residues. CDR1 is MNHEY and CDR2 is SMNVEV in the germline V gene (reference sequence). CDR3 sequence reads: CASSLRAAGEKLFF. CDR3 nucleotide sequence: TGTGCCAGCAGTTTGAGAGCGGCGGGGGAAAAACTGTTTTTT. Full variable domain (missing parts from reference TRBV27 and TRBJ1-4): EAQVTQNPRYLITVTGKKLTVTCSQNMNHEYMSWYRQDPGLGLRQIYYSMNVEVTDKGDVPEGYKVSRKEKRNFPLILESPSPNQTSLYFCASSLRAAGEKLFFGSGTQLSVL.

The J gene is TRBJ2-1, the V gene TRBV25-1; 10 bases are shared with TRBD1. CDR3 length: 16 amino acids. Germline CDR1 MGHDK, CDR2 SYGVNS. The J segment lost 6 bases and the V segment lost 1 base, leaving 6 bases of the junction unmatched. This CDR3 reads CASSESGTGVGNEQFF. DNA of the CDR3: TGTGCCAGCAGTGAATCCGGGACAGGGGTGGGCAATGAGCAGTTCTTC.

This chain links TRBV6-2 or TRBV6-3 with TRBJ1-6, with 9 bases that match TRBD1. V dropped 1 base and J dropped 6; count of bases not matched to a gene: 7. CDR3 size: 17 residues. Germline V gives CDR1 MNHEY, CDR2 SVGEGT. CDR3 coding DNA: TGTGCCAGCAGTTACTTAACAACAGGGGGCTTTAATTCACCCCTCCACTTT. Its protein is CASSYLTTGGFNSPLHF.

This clone was counted once. The chain employs TRBV18 and TRBJ2-5; perhaps TRBD2 as D (5 bases). This CDR3 is built from 13 residues. Germline V CDR1 and CDR2: KGHSH, LQKENI. V lost 8 bases and J lost 5, with 15 bases in between. The CDR3 region is CASAGEGGETQYF. CDR3 DNA sequence: TGTGCCAGCGCAGGAGAGGGCGGCGAGACCCAGTACTTC.